These 30 T cell receptor beta chains originate from one sample sequenced in a study of post-analysis software for immune sequencing data (dated by TCRdb to the mid-2010s). General study outcomes and caveats: Roughly 5 TRBV segments, including TRBV5-6, TRBV5-1 and TRBV20-1, were significantly more frequent in patients than controls.

Library creation used PCR. The instrument given in TCRdb is Illumina HiSeq 2500. To reduce PCR and sequencing biases, unique molecular identifiers were incorporated into the TCR beta cDNA libraries. TCRdb's own reprocessing of the public reads used fastp at Q25 and MiXCR and kept productive beta chains. Each CDR3 protein appears once, grouped with its most common genes and DNA. Present in this sample are about 770,000 distinct CDR3 sequences, more than 45% of which were seen just once. The leading ten clones occupy roughly 4.5% of the sample. These receptors have no identified antigens. Sequencing input: blood. These receptors all come from a girl between 10 and 17 years old with multiple sclerosis.

A few counts support this clonotype. The gene calls are TRBV15 and TRBJ2-5, with D perhaps matching TRBD2 (6 bases). Trimming removed 4 bases at V and 2 bases at J, with 11 bases between. Per germline, CDR1 LNHNV and CDR2 YYDKDF (reference sequence). This CDR3 has 14 residues. The CDR3 region is CATSILAQQETQYF. CDR3 in DNA: TGTGCCACCAGCATCCTAGCGCAACAAGAGACCCAGTACTTC.

The V and J genes are TRBV28 and TRBJ2-4, with 8 bases matching TRBD1. The trim removed 11 bases at V and 9 bases at J, leaving 9 bases unmatched. Germline CDR1 and CDR2: MDHEN and SYDVKM. The CDR3 is made up of 12 amino acids. The CDR3 coding sequence is TGTGCCGGCCGGACAGGGAATGGCATTCAGTACTTC. Protein sequence: CAGRTGNGIQYF.

In its sample, this clonotype was seen a few times. The chain is built from TRBV12-3 or TRBV12-4 and TRBJ2-5; D not certain. The J call could be wrong; TRBJ2-7 is a better fit for the DNA end. This CDR3 comprises 11 residues. CDR3 bases: TGTGCCAGCAGGCTCACGTCCGAGCAGTACTTC. It is translated as CASRLTSEQYF.

A word on this clonotype: At one boundary the junction diverges from the germline segment, which might be a read error. The chain recombines TRBV6-2 or TRBV6-3 with TRBJ2-3; 8 nucleotides agree with TRBD1. The CDR3 length is 16 residues. Germline CDR1 MNHEY, CDR2 SVGEGT. The CDR3 is CASSYFRQGRTDTRYF. The CDR3 bases are TGTGCCAGCAGTTACTTCAGACAGGGGCGTACAGATACGCGGTATTTT.

The chain combines TRBV28 with TRBJ2-7; 7 bases are shared with TRBD2. With 3 bases clipped from V and 2 bases from J, the junction kept 10 bases outside the gene matches. CDR3 size: 16 residues. CDR1 MDHEN and CDR2 SYDVKM come from the germline V gene. The CDR3 sequence: CASSFLAGVVAYEQYF. The CDR3 region has the DNA TGTGCCAGCAGTTTTCTGGCGGGAGTCGTGGCCTACGAGCAGTACTTC.

This clonotype was seen only a few times. The rearrangement uses TRBV5-1 and TRBJ2-3; D not resolved. Germline V gene data show CDR1 as SGHRS and CDR2 as YFSETQ. Trimming stripped 0 bases from V and 5 bases from J, with 10 bases between. This CDR3 comprises 14 residues. CDR3 loop: CASSLGRPGDTQYF. The DNA of the CDR3 is TGCGCCAGCAGCTTGGGCCGACCAGGAGATACGCAGTATTTT.

V gene TRBV7-9 combines with J gene TRBJ2-1, with 9 nucleotides matching TRBD2. Germline V CDR1 and CDR2: SEHNR, FQNEAQ (reference sequence). This CDR3 comprises 16 residues. V was pared by 1 base and J by 6 bases, with 7 bases of the junction left unmatched. Here the CDR3 DNA reads TGTGCCAGCAGCTTAGTCGGCGGGAGGGGGTTCAATGAGCAGTTCTTC. Translation: CASSLVGGRGFNEQFF.

The chain joins TRBV29-1 to TRBJ1-2, with TRBD1 identical over 11 bases. CDR3 length: 16 residues. V lost 6 bases, J lost 6 bases, and 15 bases stayed unmatched. Germline V gives CDR1 SQVTM, CDR2 ANQGSEA. DNA of the CDR3: TGCAGCGTGGCGGGGACAGGGGGAGAATTGTGGGATGGCTACACCTTC. This codes for CSVAGTGGELWDGYTF.

V gene TRBV12-3 or TRBV12-4 combines with J gene TRBJ2-5, with 10 positions matching TRBD2. Trimming cost V 0 bases and J 5 bases; bases outside gene matches: 6. This CDR3 is 16 amino acids long. CDR3 amino acids: CASSLALAGSAETQYF. The CDR3 DNA is TGTGCCAGCAGTTTAGCACTAGCGGGAAGTGCGGAGACCCAGTACTTC.

This clonotype appeared a few times. This rearrangement joins TRBV7-9 to TRBJ2-7; 7 bases map to TRBD2. V shed 3 bases and J 2 bases; nucleotides not matched to a gene: 4. Germline V gene data show CDR1 as SEHNR and CDR2 as FQNEAQ (reference sequence). This CDR3 has 14 residues. The CDR3: CASSLTSPPYEQYF. CDR3 in DNA: TGTGCCAGCAGCTTGACTAGCCCACCCTACGAGCAGTACTTC.

V usage is TRBV28 and J usage is TRBJ1-2; D is undetermined. V was trimmed by 5 bases and J by 1 base, leaving 14 bases between them. The germline V gene encodes CDR1 MDHEN and CDR2 SYDVKM. This CDR3 is built from 15 residues. The CDR3, as DNA: TGTGCCAGCAGTCTAGGACGGAGTATTAACTATGGCTACACCTTC. Its protein product is CASSLGRSINYGYTF.

The rearrangement uses TRBV20-1 and TRBJ1-2, with TRBD1 identical over 7 bases. The trim removed 5 bases at V and 5 bases at J, leaving 5 bases unmatched. This CDR3 region has 12 residues. The V gene's germline CDR1 is DFQATT and CDR2 SNEGSKA (reference sequence). The CDR3 loop reads CSALGTAYGYTF. The CDR3 nucleotides read TGCAGTGCTCTCGGGACAGCTTATGGCTACACCTTC.

This clonotype turned up a few times. The chain combines TRBV12-3 or TRBV12-4 with TRBJ2-3, with 8 bases that match TRBD1. The CDR3 is 14 amino acids. V lost 7 bases to trimming and J lost 4 bases; unmatched junction nucleotides: 7. The DNA for the CDR3 is TGTGCCAGCAACCCGACAGGGGAGGCAGATACGCAGTATTTT. Its translation is CASNPTGEADTQYF.

Regarding this clonotype: The junction does not match germline at one end; this may be a read error. The rearrangement joins TRBV7-7 to TRBJ2-5; 7 nucleotides match TRBD2. Germline CDR1 reads SSHAT; CDR2 reads FNYEAQ (reference sequence). This CDR3 has 14 residues. CDR3 DNA: TGTGCTAGCAGCTTAGGACTAGACCAAGAGACCCAGTACTTC. Translating gives CASSLGLDQETQYF.

This clonotype has more than one count but fewer than ten. The rearrangement joins TRBV7-3 to TRBJ2-1; 13 positions match TRBD2. Unmatched junction bases numbered 6, after V lost 4 bases and J lost 9 bases. Germline V gene sequence: CDR1 SGHTA, CDR2 FQGTGA. This CDR3 is built from 15 residues. CDR3 loop: CASSSGTSGTSEQFF. The CDR3 DNA reads TGTGCCAGCAGCTCAGGGACTAGCGGGACCTCTGAGCAGTTCTTC. The variable domain in full, completed from reference TRBV7-3 and TRBJ2-1, reads GAGVSQTPSNKVTEKGKYVELRCDPISGHTALYWYRQSLGQGPEFLIYFQGTGAADDSGLPNDRFFAVRPEGSVSTLKIQRTERGDSAVYLCASSSGTSGTSEQFFGPGTRLTVL.

V usage is TRBV5-1 and J usage is TRBJ2-1, with D perhaps being TRBD1 or TRBD2 (6 bases each). CDR1 is SGHRS, CDR2 YFSETQ, per germline. This CDR3 comprises 15 residues. The V gene lost 4 bases and the J gene lost 6 bases, with 17 bases spanning the gap. As DNA, the CDR3 is TGCGCCAGCAGCCCCAGACTAGGCAGGGGCAATGAGCAGTTCTTC. Amino acid sequence: CASSPRLGRGNEQFF. Variable domain in full (rest from reference TRBV5-1 and TRBJ2-1): KAGVTQTPRYLIKTRGQQVTLSCSPISGHRSVSWYQQTPGQGLQFLFEYFSETQRNKGNFPGRFSGRQFSNSRSEMNVSTLELGDSALYLCASSPRLGRGNEQFFGPGTRLTVL.

This rearrangement joins TRBV12-3 or TRBV12-4 to TRBJ2-1; the match to TRBD2 covers 8 bases. This CDR3 has 15 residues. J gave up 8 bases and V 6 bases, and 12 bases lay outside the gene matches. The DNA of the CDR3 is TGTGCCAGCAGCCAAGCGGGACTAGTCTCGTATGAGCAGTTCTTC. Translation gives CASSQAGLVSYEQFF.

The chain combines TRBV3-1 with TRBJ2-1; 7 bases match TRBD2. CDR3 length: 15 amino acids. The V segment lost 2 bases and the J segment 7 bases; nucleotides outside the gene matches: 8. The V gene's germline CDR1 is LGHDT and CDR2 YNNKEL (reference sequence). DNA for the CDR3: TGTGCCAGCAGCCAAATCGGTCTAGCGGTTAATGAGCAGTTCTTC. Translating it yields CASSQIGLAVNEQFF.

The chain employs TRBV28 and TRBJ2-7; perhaps TRBD2 as D (5 bases). With 4 bases removed from V and 10 bases from J, the gap between germline ends came to 14 bases. The CDR3 sequence is 12 residues long. Germline CDR1 MDHEN, CDR2 SYDVKM. The DNA for the CDR3 is TGTGCCAGCAGTTCCGGGAAAGAAGAACAGTACTTC. Its protein is CASSSGKEEQYF.

As DNA, the CDR3 is TGTGCCAGCAGTCCACCAAGCTATGGCTACACCTTC. It translates to CASSPPSYGYTF. The V and J genes are TRBV28 and TRBJ1-2; D ambiguous. The CDR3 sequence is 12 residues long. The V and J ends lost 5 bases and 4 bases respectively, with 8 bases between them. Germline CDR1 MDHEN, CDR2 SYDVKM.

This clonotype has only a few counts. J is TRBJ2-7 and V is TRBV28; TRBD1 matches at 12 bases. The CDR3 extends over 16 amino acids. V shed 3 bases, J shed 4 bases, and the junction held 7 bases outside the gene matches. Per the germline V gene, CDR1 is MDHEN and CDR2 is SYDVKM. The chain's CDR3 is CASSFQPGQGAYEQYF. The CDR3 DNA reads as TGTGCCAGCAGTTTTCAACCGGGACAGGGGGCGTACGAGCAGTACTTC.

The chain carries TRBV4-1 and TRBJ2-1; maybe TRBD2 (5 bases). V was pared by 0 bases and J by 0 bases, with 9 bases between. Germline V CDR1 and CDR2: MGHRA, YSYEKL. The CDR3 length is 16 residues. CDR3 sequence reads: CASSQEAGSSYNEQFF. In DNA, the CDR3 is TGCGCCAGCAGCCAAGAGGCGGGTAGCTCCTACAATGAGCAGTTCTTC.

The V call is TRBV29-1, the J call TRBJ2-1; 7 bases fit TRBD2. CDR3 length: 13 amino acids. Per germline, CDR1 SQVTM and CDR2 ANQGSEA. The V segment lost 4 bases and the J segment 5 bases; nucleotides outside the gene matches: 5. Here the CDR3 DNA reads TGCAGCGTTGGGCTAGCGGTACACAATGAGCAGTTCTTC. Amino acids: CSVGLAVHNEQFF.

The rearrangement joins TRBV11-2 to TRBJ2-3; 8 bases match TRBD1. The germline V gene encodes CDR1 SGHAT and CDR2 FQNNGV. The J segment lost 0 bases and the V segment lost 5 bases, leaving 16 bases of the junction unmatched. This CDR3 has 19 amino acids. The CDR3 DNA is TGTGCCAGCAGCCCATCAGCAGGGGGCGACGTCCTTAGCACAGATACGCAGTATTTT. As protein: CASSPSAGGDVLSTDTQYF.

On this clonotype itself: Mismatch with germline at one junction end may stem from a read error. The V and J genes are TRBV11-2 and TRBJ2-1; 13 bases are a match to TRBD2. CDR1 is SGHAT and CDR2 is FQNNGV in the germline V gene. There are 18 residues in the CDR3. This chain's CDR3 is CASSFRQGGTSGKNEQFF. The CDR3 DNA is TGCGCCAGCAGCTTCCGCCAAGGCGGGACTAGCGGGAAAAATGAGCAGTTCTTC.

J is TRBJ2-1 and V is TRBV5-1; 13 positions match TRBD2. Trimming at V came to 0 bases and at J to 8 bases, leaving 14 bases not matched to a gene. Germline V gene data show CDR1 as SGHRS and CDR2 as YFSETQ. This CDR3 is 19 amino acids long. CDR3 DNA: TGCGCCAGCAGCTTGGGGGGGCAGGGCGGACTAGCGGGAGTCGATGAGCAGTTCTTC. Its translation: CASSLGGQGGLAGVDEQFF.

This clonotype turned up a few times. The rearrangement joins TRBV28 to TRBJ2-1; D may be TRBD1 (6 bases). The CDR3 is 14 amino acids. CDR1 is MDHEN, CDR2 SYDVKM, per germline. V dropped 6 bases and J dropped 10 bases, with 19 bases sitting between them. The CDR3 here is CASSRYLGGYEQFF. The CDR3 nucleotides are TGTGCCAGCAGCCGCTACCTTGGGGGCTACGAGCAGTTCTTC.

V gene TRBV7-2 combines with J gene TRBJ2-2; D is unresolved. V was pared by 5 bases and J by 5 bases, with 9 bases between. The germline V gene has CDR1 SGHTA and CDR2 FQGNSA. The CDR3 contains 13 residues. For the CDR3, the DNA is TGTGCCAGCAGCATACGAAGGACCGGGGAGCTGTTTTTT. Amino acids: CASSIRRTGELFF.

V gene TRBV20-1 combines with J gene TRBJ2-3; 8 bases are shared with TRBD2. Trimming at V came to 5 bases and at J to 4 bases, leaving 11 bases not matched to a gene. Germline V CDR1 and CDR2: DFQATT, SNEGSKA (reference sequence). The CDR3 sequence is 15 residues long. CDR3 in amino acids: CSAERAGVGADTQYF. The CDR3, as DNA: TGCAGTGCTGAACGAGCGGGAGTAGGGGCAGATACGCAGTATTTT.

V and J are TRBV12-3 or TRBV12-4 and TRBJ1-4, with D possibly being TRBD1 (5 bases). This CDR3 spans 15 amino acids. V was cut by 1 base and J by 5 bases, with 11 bases left in between. The CDR3 DNA sequence: TGTGCCAGCAGTTTAGGGGCCAGGGCAAATGAAAAACTGTTTTTT. Its translation is CASSLGARANEKLFF.